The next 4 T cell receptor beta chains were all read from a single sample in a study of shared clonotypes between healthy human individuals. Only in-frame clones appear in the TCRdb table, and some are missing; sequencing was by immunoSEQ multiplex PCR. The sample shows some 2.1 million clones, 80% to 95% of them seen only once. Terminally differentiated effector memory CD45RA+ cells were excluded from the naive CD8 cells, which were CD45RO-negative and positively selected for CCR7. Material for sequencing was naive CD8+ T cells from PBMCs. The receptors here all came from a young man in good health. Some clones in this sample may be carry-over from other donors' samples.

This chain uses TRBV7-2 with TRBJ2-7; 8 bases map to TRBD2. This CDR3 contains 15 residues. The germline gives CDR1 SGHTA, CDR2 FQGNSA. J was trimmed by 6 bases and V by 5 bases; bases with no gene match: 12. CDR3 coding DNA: TGTGCCAGCAGCGCCGGAGCGGGAGCAAAGCGCGAGCAGTACTTC. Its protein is CASSAGAGAKREQYF.

Written as DNA, the CDR3 is TGCAGCGTTGAAGATTACGGATACAATGAGCAGTTCTTC. Translating gives CSVEDYGYNEQFF. The V call is TRBV29-1, the J call TRBJ2-1; D is unclear. Per germline, CDR1 SQVTM and CDR2 ANQGSEA. The V and J ends lost 0 bases and 4 bases respectively, with 7 bases between them. This CDR3 has 13 residues.

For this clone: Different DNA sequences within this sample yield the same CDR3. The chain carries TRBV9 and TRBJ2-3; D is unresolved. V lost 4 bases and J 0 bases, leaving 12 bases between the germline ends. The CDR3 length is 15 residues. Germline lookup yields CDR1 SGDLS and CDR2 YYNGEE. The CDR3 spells CASSPGTASTDTQYF. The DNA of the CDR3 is TGTGCCAGCAGCCCCGGAACAGCCAGCACAGATACGCAGTATTTT.

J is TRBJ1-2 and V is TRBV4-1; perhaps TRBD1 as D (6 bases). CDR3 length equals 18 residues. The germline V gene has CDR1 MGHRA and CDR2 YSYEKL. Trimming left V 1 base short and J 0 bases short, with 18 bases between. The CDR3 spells CASSQGRGRDNTNYGYTF. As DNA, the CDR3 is TGCGCCAGCAGCCAAGGCAGAGGTAGGGACAATACTAACTATGGCTACACCTTC.